What follows is one T cell receptor beta chain and its context. This sample was taken from a study of blood T cell repertoires in COVID-19. Turning to the study itself: There were acute and convalescent COVID-19 samples, and they came from the United States, Italy and Spain. Nucleic acid was either cDNA or gDNA, and it came from T cells, B-cell-depleted T cells, or PBMCs.

There are 16 residues in the CDR3. Germline values: CDR1 SGHDT, CDR2 YYEEEE. V lost 3 bases, J lost 2 bases, and 18 bases lay in between. Authors' analysis steps: Reference gene primers were amplified, and this amplification served to estimate nucleated cell counts. Produced via immunoSEQ multiplex PCR; TCRdb's table is partial and in-frame only. The V and J calls and the clone size are those of that table, but D and trimming were determined from the DNA. The sample includes 70,000 to 95,000 clones, roughly 87% of them seen just once. This TCR came from a man in his fifties or sixties with acute or convalescent COVID-19. Material for sequencing was peripheral blood. The chain employs TRBV5-6 and TRBJ2-7; perhaps TRBD2 as D (6 bases). The chain's CDR3 is CASSSNIADRPYEQYF. The DNA for the CDR3 is TGTGCCAGCAGCTCGAATATAGCGGACCGTCCCTACGAGCAGTACTTC.